This record looks at one T cell receptor beta chain sequence and its context. These data are taken from a study of T cell responses to AZD1222 COVID-19 vaccine. The germline V gene has CDR1 LGHDT and CDR2 YNNKEL (reference sequence). V lost 0 bases, J lost 6 bases, and 12 bases lay in between. CDR3 length: 15 residues. The data were produced by immunoSEQ multiplex PCR, yet TCRdb's version contains in-frame clones alone and is incomplete. This repertoire shows more than 100,000 clones, approximately 85% found once; its top ten account for 5.5% to 8%. The chain employs TRBV3-1 (or the pseudogene TRBV3-2) and TRBJ1-5; D perhaps matches TRBD1 (5 bases). This sequence was found in an adult in good health. The material sequenced was peripheral blood, taken on day 0 of AZD1222 vaccination. CDR3 sequence (DNA): TGTGCCAGCAGCCAAGATTCGGGGGGAAGTCAGCCCCAGCATTTT. It encodes CASSQDSGGSQPQHF.